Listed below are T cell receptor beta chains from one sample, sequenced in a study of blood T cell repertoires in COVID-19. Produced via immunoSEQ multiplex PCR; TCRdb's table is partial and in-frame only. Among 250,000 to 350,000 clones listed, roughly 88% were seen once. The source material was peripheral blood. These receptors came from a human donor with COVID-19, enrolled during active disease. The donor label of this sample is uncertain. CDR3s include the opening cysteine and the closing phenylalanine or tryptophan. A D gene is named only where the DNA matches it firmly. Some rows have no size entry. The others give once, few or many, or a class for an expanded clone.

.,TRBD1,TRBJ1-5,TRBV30,CAWSTGEFQPQHF,TGTGCCTGGAGCACAGGGGAGTTTCAGCCCCAGCATTTT
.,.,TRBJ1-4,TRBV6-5,CASRPYGATNEKLFF,TGTGCCAGCAGACCATACGGAGCAACTAATGAAAAACTGTTTTTT
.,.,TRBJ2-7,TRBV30,CAWTQSGREQYF,TGTGCCTGGACCCAGTCGGGTCGCGAGCAGTACTTC
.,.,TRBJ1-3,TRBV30,CAWSVIGDTIYF,TGTGCCTGGAGTGTAATCGGGGACACCATATATTTT
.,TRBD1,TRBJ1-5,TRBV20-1,CSASGTGNQPQHF,TGCAGTGCTAGTGGGACAGGTAATCAGCCCCAGCATTTT
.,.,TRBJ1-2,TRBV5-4,CASSPGGGQPTNYGYTF,TGTGCCAGCAGCCCTGGCGGCGGCCAACCTACTAACTATGGCTACACCTTC
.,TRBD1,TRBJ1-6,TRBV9,CASSVSVPGQGNSPLHF,TGTGCCAGCAGCGTATCCGTCCCGGGACAGGGTAATTCACCCCTCCACTTT
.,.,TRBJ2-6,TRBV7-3,CASTLSPLSSGANVLTF,TGTGCCAGCACCCTGTCCCCCCTCAGCTCTGGGGCCAACGTCCTGACTTTC
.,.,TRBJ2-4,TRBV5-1,CASSSSGAPENIQYF,TGCGCCAGCAGCTCGTCAGGGGCGCCGGAAAACATTCAGTACTTC
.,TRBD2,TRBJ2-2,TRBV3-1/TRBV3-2,CASSPMLAGNTGELFF,TGTGCCAGCAGCCCAATGCTAGCGGGAAACACCGGGGAGCTGTTTTTT
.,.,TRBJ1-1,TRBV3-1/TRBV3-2,CASSPFRGGNTEAFF,TGTGCCAGCAGCCCCTTTCGGGGGGGGAACACTGAAGCTTTCTTT
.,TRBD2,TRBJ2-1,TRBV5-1,CASSLANSGRDNEQFF,TGCGCCAGCAGCTTGGCAAATAGCGGGAGGGACAATGAGCAGTTCTTC
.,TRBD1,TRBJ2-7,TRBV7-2,CASSKTGSYEQYF,TGTGCCAGCAGCAAGACAGGGTCCTACGAGCAGTACTTC
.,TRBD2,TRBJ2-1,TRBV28,CASSWWGGSMQYNEQFF,TGTGCCAGCAGTTGGTGGGGCGGGAGTATGCAGTACAATGAGCAGTTCTTC
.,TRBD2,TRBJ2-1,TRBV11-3,CASSTGLNNEQFF,TGTGCCAGCAGCACGGGACTAAACAATGAGCAGTTCTTC
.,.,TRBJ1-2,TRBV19,CASSRTGSGEYGYTF,TGTGCCAGTTCACGAACGGGGTCAGGGGAATATGGCTACACCTTC
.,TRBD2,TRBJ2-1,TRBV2,CASSAGGTYNEQFF,TGTGCCAGCAGTGCGGGAGGTACCTACAATGAGCAGTTCTTC
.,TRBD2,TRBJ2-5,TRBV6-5,CASTRISGSSQYF,TGTGCCAGCACGAGGATTAGCGGGAGTTCCCAGTACTTC
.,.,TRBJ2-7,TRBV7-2,CASSLAGLGGEQYF,TGTGCCAGCAGCTTAGCGGGTTTAGGGGGCGAGCAGTACTTC
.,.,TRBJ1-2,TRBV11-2,CASSPGSREDYGYTF,TGTGCCAGCAGCCCCGGAAGCAGGGAGGACTATGGCTACACCTTC
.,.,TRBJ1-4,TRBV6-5,CASSYRRGAVEKLFF,TGTGCCAGCAGTTACCGCAGGGGTGCCGTCGAAAAACTGTTTTTT
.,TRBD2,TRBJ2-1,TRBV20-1,CSASGIAGEAYNEQFF,TGCAGTGCTAGTGGGATCGCGGGAGAGGCATACAATGAGCAGTTCTTC
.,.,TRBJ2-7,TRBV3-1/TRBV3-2,CASSQDRSFSYEQYF,TGTGCCAGCAGCCAAGATCGTTCCTTCTCCTACGAGCAGTACTTC
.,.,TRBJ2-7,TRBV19,CASRRVADFSYEQYF,TGTGCCAGTAGGAGGGTAGCGGATTTCTCCTACGAGCAGTACTTC
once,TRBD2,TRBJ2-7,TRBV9,CASSVVGVAGDNQYF,TGTGCCAGCAGCGTAGTAGGGGTAGCGGGGGACAACCAGTACTTC
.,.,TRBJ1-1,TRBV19,CASSISTQGGTEAFF,TGTGCCAGTAGTATTAGCACGCAGGGAGGGACTGAAGCTTTCTTT
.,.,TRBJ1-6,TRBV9,CASSVANSPLHF,TGTGCCAGCAGCGTAGCGAATTCACCCCTCCACTTT
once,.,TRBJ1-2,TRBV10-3,CAISGEDNYGYTF,TGTGCCATCAGTGGGGAGGACAACTATGGCTACACCTTC
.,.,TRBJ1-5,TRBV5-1,CASSLLGGGNQPQHF,TGCGCCAGCAGCTTGCTCGGGGGTGGCAATCAGCCCCAGCATTTT
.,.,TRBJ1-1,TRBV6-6,CASSRSPEREAFF,TGTGCCAGCAGTCGATCCCCTGAGCGTGAAGCTTTCTTT
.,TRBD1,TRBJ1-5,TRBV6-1,CASSEQGAKGQPQHF,TGTGCCAGCAGTGAACAGGGGGCGAAGGGTCAGCCCCAGCATTTT
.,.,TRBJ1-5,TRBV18,CASSPTRGNQPQHF,TGTGCCAGCTCACCTACGCGGGGCAATCAGCCCCAGCATTTT
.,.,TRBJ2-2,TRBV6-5,CASSFRANTGELFF,TGTGCCAGCAGTTTCCGAGCGAACACCGGGGAGCTGTTTTTT
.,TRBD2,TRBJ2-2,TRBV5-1,CASSLTGGPTGELFF,TGCGCCAGCAGCTTGACGGGAGGGCCAACCGGGGAGCTGTTTTTT
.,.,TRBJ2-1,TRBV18,CASSFQNYAYNEQFF,TGTGCCAGCTCGTTTCAGAATTACGCCTACAATGAGCAGTTCTTC
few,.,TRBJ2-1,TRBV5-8,CASSLLRGLSNEQFF,TGTGCCAGCAGCTTGTTGCGGGGCCTCAGCAATGAGCAGTTCTTC
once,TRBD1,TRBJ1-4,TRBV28,CASSFRTGVAEKLFF,TGTGCCAGCAGTTTTAGGACAGGGGTGGCTGAAAAACTGTTTTTT
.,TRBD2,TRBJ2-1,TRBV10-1,CASMGGLAGYNEQFF,TGCGCCAGCATGGGGGGACTAGCGGGATACAATGAGCAGTTCTTC
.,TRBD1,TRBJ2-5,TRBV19,CASSTPRTGGQETQYF,TGTGCCAGTAGTACCCCAAGGACAGGGGGCCAAGAGACCCAGTACTTC
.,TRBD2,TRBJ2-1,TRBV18,CASSPPGGGGNEQFF,TGTGCCAGCTCACCACCGGGCGGGGGTGGAAATGAGCAGTTCTTC
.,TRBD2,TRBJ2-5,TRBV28,CASSLLAGGETQYF,TGTGCCAGCAGTTTATTAGCGGGAGGCGAGACCCAGTACTTC
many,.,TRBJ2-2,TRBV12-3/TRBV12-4,CASSLQNTGELFF,TGTGCCAGCAGTTTACAGAACACCGGGGAGCTGTTTTTT
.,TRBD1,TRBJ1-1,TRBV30,CAWSQGGTEAFF,TGTGCCTGGAGTCAGGGGGGCACTGAAGCTTTCTTT
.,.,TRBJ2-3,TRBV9,CASKGEWGTDTQYF,TGTGCCAGCAAGGGGGAATGGGGCACAGATACGCAGTATTTT
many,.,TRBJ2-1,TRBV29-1,CSAGHFYNEQFF,TGCAGCGCTGGACACTTTTACAATGAGCAGTTCTTC
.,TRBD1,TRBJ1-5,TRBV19,CASSISATGGQPQHF,TGTGCCAGTAGTATCTCTGCGACAGGGGGCCAGCCCCAGCATTTT